The 31 T cell receptor beta chains reported below all come from one sample, sequenced in a study of CD8+CD57+ T cells in acquired aplastic anemia. According to the study, genomic DNA was the template for TCR beta VDJ and CDR3 profiling. TCRdb called the reads again in MiXCR, with one record for every CDR3 protein. The sample lists about 58,000 distinct CDR3 sequences; around 60% were seen once. Sequencing was done on patients that had shown CD8+CD57+ cell expansion by flow cytometry. The sequenced material came from sorted CD4+, CD8+, or CD8+CD57+ T cells (not recorded which) from PBMCs. The receptors originated from a human donor with aplastic anemia.

The chain has TRBV7-8 and TRBJ2-5; D possibly corresponds to TRBD1 (6 bases). CDR3 size: 14 residues. Germline assignment: CDR1 SGHVS and CDR2 FQNEAQ. V lost 0 bases to trimming and J lost 4 bases, with 9 bases between them. The CDR3 spells CASSLAVGAETQYF. CDR3 bases: TGTGCCAGCAGCTTAGCGGTGGGGGCAGAGACCCAGTACTTC.

In its sample, this clonotype is medium-sized. V usage is TRBV15 and J usage is TRBJ2-3; TRBD2 might be the D (6 bases). Germline CDR1 is LNHNV and CDR2 is YYDKDF (reference sequence). This CDR3 region has 16 residues. Trimming removed 2 bases from V and 2 bases from J, with 14 bases in between. This chain's CDR3 is CATSRLGGTITDTQYF. The DNA for the CDR3 is TGTGCCACCAGCAGACTCGGGGGAACCATCACAGATACGCAGTATTTT.

The chain recombines TRBV12-3 or TRBV12-4 with TRBJ1-3, with TRBD1 as a possible D gene (5 bases). CDR3 length equals 14 residues. V was pared by 0 bases and J by 2 bases, with 5 bases between. Written as DNA, the CDR3 is TGTGCCAGCAGTTTAGCAGGGGCTGGAAACACCATATATTTT. It codes for CASSLAGAGNTIYF.

This clonotype was picked up many times. The chain combines TRBV19 with TRBJ2-3; 9 nucleotides agree with TRBD1. V trimming: 6 bases; J trimming: 5 bases; junction bases outside the gene matches: 6. This CDR3 is built from 14 residues. Germline loops: CDR1 LNHDA, CDR2 SQIVND (reference sequence). This chain's CDR3 is CASRDRGRGDTQYF. CDR3 DNA sequence: TGTGCCAGTAGGGACAGGGGAAGGGGAGATACGCAGTATTTT.

This clonotype was picked up many times. The V call is TRBV3-1, the J call TRBJ1-5, with no clear D. The CDR3 contains 13 residues. V shed 6 bases and J shed 9 bases, with 15 bases lying between them. From germline, CDR1 is LGHDT and CDR2 YNNKEL (reference sequence). The CDR3 is CASSRIGRRPQHF. The DNA for the CDR3 is TGTGCCAGCAGTCGAATCGGGCGTCGGCCCCAGCATTTT.

V usage is TRBV13 and J usage is TRBJ1-1, with D tentatively TRBD1 (6 bases). CDR1 and CDR2 from the germline V gene are PRHDT and FYEKMQ (reference sequence). The CDR3 runs 14 residues. V dropped 8 bases and J dropped 1 base, with 14 bases sitting between them. The CDR3 region is CASGRVGGNTEAFF. The CDR3 DNA is TGTGCCAGCGGGCGGGTAGGGGGGAACACTGAAGCTTTCTTT.

This clonotype has at least ten counts. The chain employs TRBV19 and TRBJ1-4; tentatively, D is TRBD1 (5 bases). The CDR3 runs 15 residues. With 5 bases removed from V and 0 bases from J, the gap between germline ends came to 10 bases. Looked up from germline, CDR1 is LNHDA and CDR2 is SQIVND (reference sequence). The CDR3 DNA reads as TGTGCCAGTAGTGGGGACGCCGCAACTAATGAAAAACTGTTTTTT. Protein: CASSGDAATNEKLFF.

J is TRBJ2-7 and V is TRBV10-2, with TRBD1 identical over 7 bases. This CDR3 region has 14 residues. Germline-derived CDR1 and CDR2 are WSHSY and SAAADI. V dropped 3 bases and J dropped 2; count of bases not matched to a gene: 4. The CDR3 DNA reads TGCGCCAGCAGTGATGCGACAGGGACCTACGAGCAGTACTTC. This translates into CASSDATGTYEQYF.

The V gene is TRBV7-3, the J gene TRBJ2-7; TRBD2 is a possible D gene (6 bases). The CDR3 is 13 residues long. Germline V lookup: CDR1 SGHTA, CDR2 FQGTGA. Trimming pared 2 bases from V and 3 bases from J, leaving 8 bases between. The CDR3 here is CASSLQEGYEQYF. Written as DNA, the CDR3 is TGTGCCAGCAGCTTACAGGAGGGCTACGAGCAGTACTTC. The variable domain in full, completed from reference TRBV7-3 and TRBJ2-7, reads GAGVSQTPSNKVTEKGKYVELRCDPISGHTALYWYRQSLGQGPEFLIYFQGTGAADDSGLPNDRFFAVRPEGSVSTLKIQRTERGDSAVYLCASSLQEGYEQYFGPGTRLTVT.

V usage is TRBV7-9 and J usage is TRBJ1-1; 8 positions agree with TRBD1. The CDR3 contains 14 residues. Germline V gives CDR1 SEHNR, CDR2 FQNEAQ (reference sequence). With V trimmed by 3 bases and J by 8 bases, 8 bases remained unmatched. The CDR3 DNA reads TGTGCCAGCAGCTTCGGCAGGGGGCCTGAAGAAGCTTTCTTT. Translated, it gives CASSFGRGPEEAFF.

This chain uses TRBV2 with TRBJ2-3; TRBD2 aligns across 8 bases. Unmatched junction bases numbered 5, after V lost 3 bases and J lost 3 bases. The CDR3 totals 15 residues. Germline V gene sequence: CDR1 SNHLY, CDR2 FYNNEI. The CDR3 loop reads CASSDSGDLTDTQYF. The CDR3 nucleotides read TGTGCCAGCAGTGATAGCGGGGATTTGACAGATACGCAGTATTTT.

This clonotype has a single count. The chain couples TRBV24-1 to TRBJ2-5; D remains ambiguous. The CDR3 is made up of 15 amino acids. Trimming removed 4 bases from V and 5 bases from J, with 16 bases in between. From germline, CDR1 is KGHDR and CDR2 SFDVKD. For the CDR3, the DNA is TGTGCCACCAGTGACCTTGGACCCGTCTCGGAGACCCAGTACTTC. Encoded protein: CATSDLGPVSETQYF.

This clonotype was recorded once. This chain uses TRBV19 with TRBJ1-4, with D perhaps matching TRBD1 (6 bases). Germline-derived CDR1 and CDR2 are LNHDA and SQIVND (reference sequence). Between the trimmed V and J ends, which lost 5 bases and 5 bases, there was a span of 18 bases. The CDR3 totals 16 residues. In DNA, the CDR3 is TGTGCCAGTAGTCGGGGGCTCACCCGAAGAAATGAAAAACTGTTTTTT. It yields the protein CASSRGLTRRNEKLFF.

J is TRBJ2-7 and V is TRBV6-1; D is possibly TRBD1 (6 bases). The V and J ends lost 6 bases and 3 bases respectively, with 18 bases between them. This CDR3 spans 15 amino acids. From germline, CDR1 is MNHNS and CDR2 SASEGT. CDR3 nucleotide sequence: TGTGCCAGCAGACCCTCGACAGGCGAACTCTACGAGCAGTACTTC. Its translation: CASRPSTGELYEQYF.

This clonotype was seen repeatedly, ten times or more. The genes are TRBV5-5 and TRBJ2-5; the match to TRBD2 covers 7 bases. The CDR3 covers 13 residues. Looked up from germline, CDR1 is SGHKS and CDR2 is YYEKEE (reference sequence). Trimming cost V 2 bases and J 2 bases; bases outside gene matches: 0. For the CDR3, the DNA is TGTGCCAGCAGCTTTAGCGGGCAAGAGACCCAGTACTTC. As protein: CASSFSGQETQYF.

The chain has TRBV29-1 and TRBJ2-2; the D gene is possibly TRBD1 (5 bases). Germline loops: CDR1 SQVTM, CDR2 ANQGSEA. This CDR3 has 11 amino acids. V was pared by 7 bases and J by 3 bases, with 6 bases between. This chain's CDR3 is CSARDTGELFF. CDR3 sequence (DNA): TGCAGCGCCAGGGACACCGGGGAGCTGTTTTTT.

The chain carries TRBV29-1 and TRBJ1-2; D is uncertain. The V gene lost 3 bases and the J gene lost 4 bases, with 9 bases spanning the gap. The CDR3 is made up of 12 amino acids. Per the germline V gene, CDR1 is SQVTM and CDR2 is ANQGSEA. CDR3 sequence: CSVDGVGYGYTF. CDR3 sequence (DNA): TGCAGCGTTGATGGGGTAGGCTATGGCTACACCTTC.

By its share, this clonotype is medium-sized. The V and J genes are TRBV7-2 and TRBJ2-7; D gene ambiguous. CDR1 SGHTA and CDR2 FQGNSA come from the germline V gene. The V gene lost 4 bases and the J gene lost 0 bases, with 7 bases spanning the gap. CDR3 length equals 13 residues. The CDR3 protein is CASSSSPSYEQYF. CDR3 coding DNA: TGTGCCAGCAGCTCAAGCCCCTCCTACGAGCAGTACTTC.

This chain uses TRBV2 with TRBJ1-1; 11 bases match TRBD1. V trimming: 4 bases; J trimming: 0 bases; junction bases outside the gene matches: 4. This CDR3 region has 16 residues. Germline V gene sequence: CDR1 SNHLY, CDR2 FYNNEI. The CDR3 DNA reads TGTGCCAGCAGTGGTGGGACAGGGGGAATGAACACTGAAGCTTTCTTT. This sequence encodes CASSGGTGGMNTEAFF.

This clonotype has ten or more counts. J is TRBJ1-2 and V is TRBV28, with 12 bases fitting TRBD1. This CDR3 region has 15 residues. The germline V gene has CDR1 MDHEN and CDR2 SYDVKM. The V segment lost 6 bases and the J segment 8 bases; nucleotides outside the gene matches: 10. The CDR3 nucleotides read TGTGCCAGCAGCCCGCGAGGGACAGGGGGCCGGGGCTACACCTTC. It is translated as CASSPRGTGGRGYTF.

This clonotype qualifies as medium-sized. This rearrangement joins TRBV10-2 to TRBJ2-1, with 8 bases lining up with TRBD1. The germline gives CDR1 WSHSY, CDR2 SAAADI. The CDR3 is made up of 13 amino acids. Trimming cost V 4 bases and J 13 bases; bases outside gene matches: 9. The CDR3: CASSVDPGTGQFF. CDR3 bases: TGCGCCAGCAGTGTAGACCCCGGGACAGGACAGTTCTTC.

This clonotype is a singleton in its sample. The genes are TRBV24-1 and TRBJ1-2; perhaps TRBD1 as D (5 bases). The CDR3 is 13 residues long. Looked up from germline, CDR1 is KGHDR and CDR2 is SFDVKD. Trimming removed 3 bases from V and 4 bases from J, with 8 bases in between. This CDR3 reads CATSDGHFYGYTF. The CDR3 region has the DNA TGTGCCACCAGTGATGGACATTTCTATGGCTACACCTTC.

This clonotype was seen ten or more times. This chain links TRBV9 with TRBJ1-1; 10 bases match TRBD1. V lost 4 bases to trimming and J lost 9 bases; unmatched junction nucleotides: 9. This CDR3 has 14 amino acids. Looked up from germline, CDR1 is SGDLS and CDR2 is YYNGEE. The CDR3 reads CASSSRGQGPQAFF. Written as DNA, the CDR3 is TGTGCCAGCAGCTCCCGGGGACAGGGGCCACAAGCTTTCTTT.

As regards this clonotype: No conserved phenylalanine or tryptophan ends this CDR3, so it is likely a read error. No DNA is shown, since the ends of the CDR3 on it are uncertain; the CDR3 is the one TCRdb lists. V usage is TRBV7-2 and J usage is TRBJ2-7; whether TRBD1, the table's D call, matches the DNA was not checked. Germline CDR1 reads SGHTA; CDR2 reads FQGNSA. The CDR3 region is 11 residues in length, termini included. The CDR3 sequence is CASSPLGVGAS.

V usage is TRBV5-1 and J usage is TRBJ2-2; 8 nucleotides align to TRBD1. J gave up 3 bases and V 3 bases, and 13 bases lay outside the gene matches. Germline values: CDR1 SGHRS, CDR2 YFSETQ. The CDR3 has 18 residues. The CDR3 DNA reads as TGCGCCAGCAGCTGGGTTTCCGTCACAGGGGGGCACACCGGGGAGCTGTTTTTT. Protein product: CASSWVSVTGGHTGELFF.

This clonotype has only a few counts. The rearrangement links TRBV7-2 to TRBJ2-7; D gene ambiguous. V was cut by 5 bases and J by 0 bases, with 14 bases left in between. Germline assignment: CDR1 SGHTA and CDR2 FQGNSA. The CDR3 consists of 15 residues. The CDR3 is CASSLRASASYEQYF. CDR3 DNA: TGTGCCAGCAGCCTCCGGGCCTCGGCCTCCTACGAGCAGTACTTC.

The chain is built from TRBV20-1 and TRBJ2-3; 8 bases fit TRBD2. The V gene's germline CDR1 is DFQATT and CDR2 SNEGSKA (reference sequence). The ends lost 0 bases at V and 6 bases at J; junction bases unmatched: 8. This CDR3 has 15 residues. CDR3 loop: CSARDGRGADDTQYF. Written as DNA, the CDR3 is TGCAGTGCTAGAGATGGGCGGGGGGCAGACGATACGCAGTATTTT.

As regards this clonotype: A read error may be the cause here, since a much bigger clone is one base away. V gene TRBV2 combines with J gene TRBJ1-5; a possible D gene is TRBD1 (6 bases). CDR3 length: 14 amino acids. Looked up from germline, CDR1 is SNHLY and CDR2 is FYNNEI. Written as DNA, the CDR3 is TGTGCCAGCAGTACCGGACAGTTCAATCGGCCCCAGCATTTT. Translation: CASSTGQFNRPQHF.

This clonotype is a singleton in its sample. The CDR3 coding sequence is TGTGCCAGCAGTGATCCGGACGAGCAGTACTTC. As protein: CASSDPDEQYF. The J gene is TRBJ2-7, the V gene TRBV2; D not resolved. Germline V lookup: CDR1 SNHLY, CDR2 FYNNEI. Trimming left V 3 bases short and J 5 bases short, with 5 bases between. The CDR3 runs 11 residues.

The chain combines TRBV20-1 with TRBJ1-5; D is possibly TRBD1 (6 bases). Deletions cut 5 bases from V and 6 bases from J, with 11 bases between. Germline CDR1 is DFQATT and CDR2 is SNEGSKA (reference sequence). This CDR3 is built from 12 residues. For the CDR3, the DNA is TGCAGTGCTTTACAGGGAGGTCAGCCCCAGCATTTT. Translating gives CSALQGGQPQHF.

This clonotype occurred many times. The chain combines TRBV7-9 with TRBJ1-1, with a weak D call TRBD1 (6 bases). This CDR3 is built from 14 residues. CDR1 is SEHNR and CDR2 is FQNEAQ in the germline V gene (reference sequence). V lost 5 bases to trimming and J lost 2 bases, with 12 bases between them. This CDR3 is CASSPDRSNTEAFF. The CDR3 DNA reads TGTGCCAGCAGCCCGGACAGATCTAACACTGAAGCTTTCTTT.